Below are 28 T cell receptor beta chains sequenced from a single sample in a study of blood T cells in healthy people across ages. For the second PCR, which ran for roughly 7 to 11 cycles, a sample-barcoded 5' primer and a J-beta primer mix were used. TCRdb independently ran MiXCR on the 5' RACE reads; one entry per CDR3 protein. The sample includes 710,000 or so distinct CDR3 sequences, about a third of them seen just once. Sequenced material: blood. These receptors all come from a woman of 80 years or more in good health.

The chain carries TRBV7-9 and TRBJ2-1, with 12 bases matching TRBD2. This CDR3 contains 19 residues. The ends lost 5 bases at V and 0 bases at J; junction bases unmatched: 11. Germline values: CDR1 SEHNR, CDR2 FQNEAQ (reference sequence). The CDR3 DNA is TGTGCCAGCAGCCCGGTGACTAGCGGGGGCTTCATCTCCTACAATGAGCAGTTCTTC. Protein: CASSPVTSGGFISYNEQFF.

The chain combines TRBV20-1 with TRBJ2-1; no clear D. Trimming took off 0 bases at V and 2 bases at J, with 11 bases between the two ends. Germline CDR1 is DFQATT and CDR2 is SNEGSKA (reference sequence). The CDR3 is 15 residues long. CDR3 DNA sequence: TGCAGTGCTAGAGACGGATCCCTTACCTACAATGAGCAGTTCTTC. It codes for CSARDGSLTYNEQFF.

V and J are TRBV6-5 and TRBJ1-1; 8 bases are shared with TRBD1. Germline CDR1 MNHEY, CDR2 SVGAGI. CDR3 length: 15 residues. With V trimmed by 4 bases and J by 6 bases, 10 bases remained unmatched. CDR3 sequence (DNA): TGTGCCAGCAGTTCGCTCACAGGGGGGTCGTCTGAAGCTTTCTTT. This sequence encodes CASSSLTGGSSEAFF.

This clonotype has just a few counts. Possible read error: a much larger clone is one base away. The V and J genes are TRBV6-6 and TRBJ2-7; D remains unclear. CDR1 and CDR2 (germline): MNHNY, SVGAGI (reference sequence). V lost 5 bases and J lost 7, with 12 bases in between. The CDR3 sequence is 12 residues long. CDR3 sequence: CASSVNHNEQYF. CDR3 coding DNA: TGTGCCAGCAGTGTTAACCACAATGAGCAGTACTTC.

In its sample, this clonotype was seen a few times. The chain has TRBV4-3 and TRBJ1-4; D may be TRBD1 (5 bases). This CDR3 spans 16 amino acids. Trimming left V 0 bases short and J 7 bases short, with 15 bases between. CDR1 LGHNA and CDR2 YSLEER come from the germline V gene. In nucleotides, the CDR3 is TGCGCCAGCAGCCAAGATCATCCGGGGGGGAGTGAAAAACTGTTTTTT. Encoded protein: CASSQDHPGGSEKLFF.

The table lists this clonotype with many counts. The V call is TRBV5-5, the J call TRBJ2-1; perhaps D is TRBD1 or TRBD2 (5 bases each). CDR1 is SGHKS, CDR2 YYEKEE, per germline (reference sequence). Deletions cut 4 bases from V and 3 bases from J, with 14 bases between. This CDR3 has 15 residues. The CDR3: CASSRDGANYNEQFF. The CDR3 DNA follows: TGTGCCAGCAGCCGGGACGGGGCGAACTACAATGAGCAGTTCTTC. Combining the CDR3 with reference TRBV5-5 and TRBJ2-1 gives the whole variable domain DAGVTQSPTHLIKTRGQQVTLRCSPISGHKSVSWYQQVLGQGPQFIFQYYEKEERGRGNFPDRFSARQFPNYSSELNVNALLLGDSALYLCASSRDGANYNEQFFGPGTRLTVL.

This chain joins TRBV10-3 and TRBJ2-3; D gene uncertain. V was pared by 1 base and J by 0 bases, with 14 bases between. The CDR3 runs 17 residues. Germline CDR1 ENHRY, CDR2 SYGVKD. CDR3 amino acids: CAISEFPRPTSTDTQYF. The CDR3 DNA reads TGTGCCATCAGTGAGTTTCCTAGACCAACTAGCACAGATACGCAGTATTTT.

As to this clonotype: A much bigger clone sits one base away, suggesting this may be a read error. CDR3: CVSGRGQGTDTQYF. The CDR3, as DNA: TGTGTCAGCGGACGGGGACAGGGCACAGATACGCAGTATTTT. J is TRBJ2-3 and V is TRBV6-5, with 8 bases fitting TRBD1. The CDR3 is 14 residues long. Germline lookup yields CDR1 MNHEY and CDR2 SVGAGI.

V usage is TRBV19 and J usage is TRBJ2-7; 8 nucleotides agree with TRBD1. The germline V gene has CDR1 LNHDA and CDR2 SQIVND (reference sequence). V lost 3 bases to trimming and J lost 6 bases; unmatched junction nucleotides: 7. CDR3 length equals 14 residues. This CDR3 is CASSMGQALAEQYF. The CDR3 bases are TGTGCCAGTAGTATGGGACAGGCCCTCGCCGAGCAGTACTTC. The full variable domain, with the rest looked up from reference TRBV19 and TRBJ2-7, is DGGITQSPKYLFRKEGQNVTLSCEQNLNHDAMYWYRQDPGQGLRLIYYSQIVNDFQKGDIAEGYSVSREKKESFPLTVTSAQKNPTAFYLCASSMGQALAEQYFGPGTRLTVT.

In its sample, this clonotype was seen many times. This chain connects TRBV9 to TRBJ2-7, with 7 nucleotides matching TRBD2. The CDR3 is made up of 11 amino acids. The V segment lost 5 bases and the J segment 5 bases; nucleotides outside the gene matches: 1. From germline, CDR1 is SGDLS and CDR2 YYNGEE. The CDR3: CASSTSDEQYF. In DNA, the CDR3 is TGTGCCAGCAGTACTAGCGACGAGCAGTACTTC.

With respect to this clonotype: This may be a read error: a much more frequent sequence differs by one nucleotide. CDR3 sequence: CSTRPSGGARETQYF. The CDR3 DNA reads TGCAGTACTAGGCCTAGCGGGGGGGCCCGAGAGACCCAGTACTTC. V gene TRBV20-1 combines with J gene TRBJ2-5; 12 bases fit TRBD2. Germline lookup yields CDR1 DFQATT and CDR2 SNEGSKA (reference sequence). This CDR3 is 15 amino acids long.

About this clonotype: A much larger clone lies one base from this, so it may be a read error. The chain couples TRBV7-6 to TRBJ2-5; TRBD2 might be the D (5 bases). Germline loops: CDR1 SGHVS, CDR2 FNYEAQ. The CDR3 has 14 amino acids. The CDR3 DNA reads as TGTGCCGGCAGCCCTCCGGGCGGGTTTGAGACCCAGTACTTC. Protein sequence: CAGSPPGGFETQYF.

The gene calls are TRBV28 and TRBJ2-3; possible D gene TRBD2, 6 bases. This CDR3 is built from 15 residues. The germline gives CDR1 MDHEN, CDR2 SYDVKM. V was trimmed by 5 bases and J by 6 bases, leaving 18 bases between them. CDR3 nucleotide sequence: TGTGCCAGCAGTCTCCGGGACGGGGGATTTGATACGCAGTATTTT. It encodes CASSLRDGGFDTQYF. The full variable domain, rest sourced from reference TRBV28 and TRBJ2-3, is DVKVTQSSRYLVKRTGEKVFLECVQDMDHENMFWYRQDPGLGLRLIYFSYDVKMKEKGDIPEGYSVSREKKERFSLILESASTNQTSMYLCASSLRDGGFDTQYFGPGTRLTVL.

V usage is TRBV6-2 or TRBV6-3 and J usage is TRBJ1-4; D unresolved. V was trimmed by 2 bases and J by 8 bases, leaving 9 bases between them. Germline loops: CDR1 MNHEY, CDR2 SVGEGT. The CDR3 is 13 residues long. The CDR3 nucleotides are TGTGCCAGCAGTTACAGGACCGCCGAAAAACTGTTTTTT. Translated, it gives CASSYRTAEKLFF.

The chain recombines TRBV11-2 with TRBJ2-3, with 10 bases identical to TRBD2. The length of the CDR3 is 16 residues. With 0 bases clipped from V and 2 bases from J, the junction kept 2 bases outside the gene matches. Germline V gene lookup returns CDR1 SGHAT and CDR2 FQNNGV. DNA for the CDR3: TGTGCCAGCAGCTTAGAACTAGCGGGATACACAGATACGCAGTATTTT. As protein: CASSLELAGYTDTQYF. Full variable domain (missing parts from reference TRBV11-2 and TRBJ2-3): EAGVAQSPRYKIIEKRQSVAFWCNPISGHATLYWYQQILGQGPKLLIQFQNNGVVDDSQLPKDRFSAERLKGVDSTLKIQPAKLEDSAVYLCASSLELAGYTDTQYFGPGTRLTVL.

This chain links TRBV7-2 with TRBJ2-1; TRBD1 matches at 8 bases. The J call could be wrong; TRBJ2-7 is a better fit for the DNA end. Germline assignment: CDR1 SGHTA and CDR2 FQGNSA. The CDR3 covers 15 residues. CDR3 protein: CASSLRQGLYNEQYF. Here the CDR3 DNA reads TGTGCCAGCAGCTTAAGACAGGGGTTATACAATGAGCAGTACTTC.

In its sample, this clonotype was seen many times. The chain has TRBV7-2 and TRBJ2-3, with D perhaps TRBD1 (5 bases). This CDR3 is 12 amino acids long. The germline V and J ends were trimmed by 5 bases and 11 bases, with 14 bases remaining between them. Per the germline V gene, CDR1 is SGHTA and CDR2 is FQGNSA. CDR3 residues: CASSLTTVGQYF. Written as DNA, the CDR3 is TGTGCCAGCAGCCTAACGACAGTAGGGCAGTATTTT.

The chain couples TRBV6-5 to TRBJ1-3; 7 positions agree with TRBD1. The CDR3 length is 15 residues. After removal of 3 bases from V and 6 bases from J, the junction contained 8 bases not matched to a gene. In germline, CDR1 is MNHEY, CDR2 SVGAGI. This CDR3 reads CASSYLRQGENTIYF. The CDR3 region has the DNA TGTGCCAGCAGTTATCTAAGACAGGGAGAAAACACCATATATTTT.

This clonotype was detected only a few times. This sequence may be a read error, since a much larger clone differs from it by one base. The rearrangement uses TRBV6-2 or TRBV6-3 and TRBJ2-7, with D tentatively TRBD2 (7 bases). Germline V CDR1 and CDR2: MNHEY, SVGEGT. The CDR3 totals 14 residues. The CDR3 here is CVSSYRRGLYEQYF. In DNA form, the CDR3 reads TGTGTCAGCAGTTACAGGCGGGGGCTCTACGAGCAGTACTTC.

The genes are TRBV7-2 and TRBJ2-3; 12 bases are a match to TRBD2. The CDR3 length is 16 residues. Germline trimming cut 5 bases from V and 5 bases from J; bases unmatched to any gene: 8. Germline CDR1 reads SGHTA; CDR2 reads FQGNSA. Written as DNA, the CDR3 is TGTGCCAGCAGCCAAACTAGCGGGAGGAGGGTAGATACGCAGTATTTT. It yields the protein CASSQTSGRRVDTQYF.

The chain is built from TRBV20-1 and TRBJ2-7; D is possibly TRBD1 or TRBD2 (5 bases each). The CDR3 is made up of 12 amino acids. Trimming pared 3 bases from V and 3 bases from J, leaving 9 bases between. Germline V gene data show CDR1 as DFQATT and CDR2 as SNEGSKA (reference sequence). CDR3 region: CSASGTLYEQYF. The DNA for the CDR3 is TGCAGTGCTAGTGGGACCCTCTACGAGCAGTACTTC.

This clonotype was detected many times. The chain is built from TRBV20-1 and TRBJ2-1; D is tentatively TRBD1 or TRBD2 (6 bases each). Per the germline V gene, CDR1 is DFQATT and CDR2 is SNEGSKA (reference sequence). The ends were cut back, 0 bases at V and 4 bases at J, with 16 bases in the middle. There are 16 residues in the CDR3. In nucleotides, the CDR3 is TGCAGTGCTAGAGACATTCGAGGGGGGCCGTACAATGAGCAGTTCTTC. Translation gives CSARDIRGGPYNEQFF.

As regards this clonotype: This clone may be a read error of a much larger clone one base away. The chain uses TRBV28 and TRBJ1-5; tentative D call: TRBD1 (5 bases). Trimming cost V 11 bases and J 2 bases, with 13 bases left between them. The germline V gene has CDR1 MDHEN and CDR2 SYDVKM. The CDR3 extends over 13 amino acids. In nucleotides, the CDR3 is TGTGCCGCCCACCAGGGAGGCAATCAGCCCCAGCATTTT. Its translation: CAAHQGGNQPQHF.

This clonotype was observed a handful of times. A much larger clone differs by one base, so this may be a read error. The chain is built from TRBV12-3 or TRBV12-4 and TRBJ2-5; D gene ambiguous. The assigned J gene may be wrong: the sequence end matches TRBJ2-7 better. This CDR3 comprises 12 residues. The CDR3 region has the DNA TGTGCCAGCAGTCCGTTTACCAACGAGCAGTACTTC. Protein sequence: CASSPFTNEQYF.

The chain employs TRBV15 and TRBJ2-7; 12 bases map to TRBD1. The CDR3 sequence is 14 residues long. V dropped 8 bases and J dropped 2; count of bases not matched to a gene: 4. Germline CDR1 LNHNV, CDR2 YYDKDF (reference sequence). The CDR3 reads CATGGDRGPYEQYF. CDR3 nucleotides: TGTGCCACCGGGGGGGACAGGGGGCCCTACGAGCAGTACTTC.

The gene calls are TRBV7-2 and TRBJ1-6; TRBD1 might be the D (5 bases). Trimming stripped 5 bases from V and 14 bases from J, with 19 bases between. The CDR3 spans 14 residues. CDR1 is SGHTA and CDR2 is FQGNSA in the germline V gene. The DNA of the CDR3 is TGTGCCAGCAGCCGAGGGACGGAGGGATTGGCCCTCCACTTT. It codes for CASSRGTEGLALHF.

V and J are TRBV5-1 and TRBJ2-1, with 10 bases fitting TRBD2. The V and J ends lost 7 bases and 2 bases, in that order; junction bases with no gene match: 6. Germline-derived CDR1 and CDR2 are SGHRS and YFSETQ. CDR3 size: 15 residues. CDR3 DNA: TGCGCCAGCCGGACAGCGGGAGGGCCCTACAATGAGCAGTTCTTC. This gives the protein CASRTAGGPYNEQFF.

As for this clonotype: This clone may be a read error of a much larger clone one base away. The chain links TRBV7-9 to TRBJ2-7, with D possibly being TRBD2 (5 bases). The CDR3 is made up of 16 amino acids. Per germline, CDR1 SEHNR and CDR2 FQNEAQ (reference sequence). Trimming cost V 5 bases and J 0 bases, with 17 bases left between them. CDR3 sequence: CASSRRRGSSSYEQYF. CDR3 DNA: TGTGCCAGCAGCCGAAGACGGGGATCAAGCTCCTACGAGCAGTACTTC.